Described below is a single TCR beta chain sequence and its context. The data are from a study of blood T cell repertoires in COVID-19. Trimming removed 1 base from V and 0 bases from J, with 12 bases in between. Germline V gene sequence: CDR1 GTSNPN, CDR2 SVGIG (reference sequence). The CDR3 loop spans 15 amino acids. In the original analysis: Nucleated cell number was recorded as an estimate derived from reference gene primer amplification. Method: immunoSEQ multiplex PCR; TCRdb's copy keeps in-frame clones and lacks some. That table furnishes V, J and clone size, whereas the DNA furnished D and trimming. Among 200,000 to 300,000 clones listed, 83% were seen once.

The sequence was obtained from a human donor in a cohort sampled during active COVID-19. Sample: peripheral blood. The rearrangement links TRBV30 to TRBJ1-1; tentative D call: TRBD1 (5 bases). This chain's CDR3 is CAWSGSGLLNTEAFF. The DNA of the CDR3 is TGTGCCTGGAGTGGTTCGGGACTCTTGAACACTGAAGCTTTCTTT.